The present TCR beta chain was sequenced within a study of regulatory T cells in long-lasting Graves disease. In its sample, this clonotype was seen many times. Time point denoted: newly diagnosed GD, antithyroid drugs for less than 3 months. Following extraction of RNA from PBMCs, that RNA was used to make the TCR library. Both iRepertoire HTBI primers and Arm-PCR of CDR3 regions were used to build the TCR beta libraries. TCRdb itself ran the multiplex PCR reads through MiXCR, one entry per CDR3 protein. The sample lists 680,000 or so distinct CDR3 sequences; approximately 15% were seen once. This CDR3 is 15 amino acids long. V shed 6 bases and J shed 0 bases, with 12 bases lying between them. A further study also used this sample, focusing on T cells in Graves' hyperthyroidism and ophthalmopathy. As that report states: Among thyroid clonotypes expanded above 0.001, most also appeared in blood.

This TCR was sampled from a woman in her 30s with Graves disease. Source: peripheral blood mononuclear cells (PBMCs), taken at new diagnosis, from a patient treated with antithyroid drugs. This rearrangement joins TRBV12-3 or TRBV12-4 to TRBJ2-1; D could derive from TRBD1 or TRBD2 (6 bases each). CDR3 DNA: TGTGCCAGCAGCTCGGGGGCGAGCTCCTACAATGAGCAGTTCTTC. Its translation: CASSSGASSYNEQFF.